Included here is one T cell receptor (beta chain) sequence, with context. Data came from immunoSEQ multiplex PCR; TCRdb stores just in-frame clones and leaves some out. The data contain 200,000 to 250,000 clones, 82% of them singletons. Participants were placed into cohorts based on the clinical history they reported. Cohort 3 donors counted as recovered after two negative PCRs, clearance, or resolved symptoms. This entry comes from a study of blood T cell repertoires in COVID-19. The V end lost 2 bases, the J end lost 2 bases, and 10 bases lay between the germline ends. CDR3 length equals 14 residues. Germline lookup yields CDR1 SGHRS and CDR2 YFSETQ.

This TCR came from a woman aged 60-75 years who had recovered from COVID-19. The sequenced material came from PBMCs or T cells enriched from blood (not recorded which). The chain is built from TRBV5-1 and TRBJ1-2; the D gene is possibly TRBD1 (5 bases). The CDR3 here is CASSLLAGNYGYTF. The DNA of the CDR3 is TGCGCCAGCAGCTTACTGGCAGGGAACTATGGCTACACCTTC.